This entry lists 23 T cell receptor beta chains sequenced from one sample in a study of T-cell reconstitution after alpha-beta-depleted transplantation in children. Unique molecular identifiers were incorporated when the TCRbeta library was constructed. TCRdb used MiXCR to reprocess the PCR reads, holding one entry per CDR3 protein. The repertoire holds 780,000 or so distinct CDR3 sequences, with roughly 16% as singletons. The material sequenced was PBMCs, mostly from graft donor cells, taken 360 days after TCRalphabeta/CD19-depleted stem cell transplant. The receptors were gathered from a male patient between 5 and 17 years old who had a stem cell transplant for acute lymphoblastic leukemia, so the T cells may come from the graft donor.

In this sample, this clonotype turned up a few times. The rearrangement joins TRBV2 to TRBJ2-5; TRBD1 matches 7 bases. The CDR3 totals 16 residues. Germline V gene sequence: CDR1 SNHLY, CDR2 FYNNEI. V dropped 5 bases and J dropped 0; count of bases not matched to a gene: 9. The DNA for the CDR3 is TGTGCCAGCAGTCCTACAGGGGTCCCGTACCAAGAGACCCAGTACTTC. Its protein is CASSPTGVPYQETQYF.

The sample holds many counts of this clonotype. This chain uses TRBV4-1 with TRBJ2-3; D is tentatively TRBD1 or TRBD2 (5 bases each). The CDR3 sequence is 14 residues long. Trimming removed 2 bases from V and 6 bases from J, with 12 bases in between. Germline CDR1 is MGHRA and CDR2 is YSYEKL. The CDR3 sequence is CASSQPGTRDTQYF. CDR3 DNA sequence: TGCGCCAGCAGCCAACCCGGGACGCGGGATACGCAGTATTTT.

V and J are TRBV7-9 and TRBJ2-2; the D gene is possibly TRBD2 (5 bases). The CDR3 consists of 15 residues. CDR1 SEHNR and CDR2 FQNEAQ come from the germline V gene (reference sequence). Trimming cost V 1 base and J 5 bases, with 11 bases left between them. The CDR3 DNA sequence: TGTGCCAGCAGCTTAGGGGCTAGCTCGACCGGGGAGCTGTTTTTT. Encoded protein: CASSLGASSTGELFF. The whole variable domain, remainder taken from reference TRBV7-9 and TRBJ2-2, is DTGVSQNPRHKITKRGQNVTFRCDPISEHNRLYWYRQTLGQGPEFLTYFQNEAQLEKSRLLSDRFSAERPKGSFSTLEIQRTEQGDSAMYLCASSLGASSTGELFFGEGSRLTVL.

The chain combines TRBV19 with TRBJ2-5; D unresolved. Trimming removed 7 bases at V and 4 bases at J, with 22 bases between. The CDR3 is 16 residues long. Per germline, CDR1 LNHDA and CDR2 SQIVND (reference sequence). This CDR3 is CASKPFVWAGGETQYF. CDR3 DNA: TGTGCCAGTAAGCCCTTTGTATGGGCAGGCGGAGAGACCCAGTACTTC.

The chain combines TRBV7-2 with TRBJ2-7; 14 bases are shared with TRBD2. V dropped 5 bases and J dropped 2; count of bases not matched to a gene: 5. The germline gives CDR1 SGHTA, CDR2 FQGNSA. The CDR3 length is 16 residues. The CDR3 DNA is TGTGCCAGCAGCCCAGGGGGACTAGCGGGGGCCTACGAGCAGTACTTC. Its translation is CASSPGGLAGAYEQYF.

This clonotype has ten or more counts. V usage is TRBV5-1 and J usage is TRBJ2-1; 15 bases are shared with TRBD2. With V trimmed by 3 bases and J by 8 bases, 6 bases remained unmatched. The CDR3 sequence is 16 residues long. Germline V gene sequence: CDR1 SGHRS, CDR2 YFSETQ. CDR3 nucleotide sequence: TGCGCCAGCAGCTCGGGACTAGCGGGAGGTGGGGATGAGCAGTTCTTC. As protein: CASSSGLAGGGDEQFF.

This clonotype has at least ten counts. In DNA form, the CDR3 reads TGCAGCTCGGACAGGGGCTACAATGAGCAGTTCTTC. Its translation: CSSDRGYNEQFF. This chain uses TRBV29-1 with TRBJ2-1; 9 bases align to TRBD1. V was pared by 8 bases and J by 3 bases, with 2 bases of the junction left unmatched. The CDR3 sequence is 12 residues long. CDR1 and CDR2 (germline): SQVTM, ANQGSEA.

The chain is built from TRBV29-1 and TRBJ2-2, with D possibly being TRBD1 (6 bases). This CDR3 is 16 amino acids long. Deletions cut 7 bases from V and 5 bases from J, with 23 bases between. Germline lookup yields CDR1 SQVTM and CDR2 ANQGSEA. This chain's CDR3 is CSAHRGQNVRTGELFF. CDR3 DNA: TGCAGCGCCCACCGGGGACAAAATGTACGGACCGGGGAGCTGTTTTTT.

The chain uses TRBV10-3 and TRBJ2-6, with D possibly matching TRBD2 (6 bases). CDR1 is ENHRY, CDR2 SYGVKD, per germline. CDR3 length: 14 residues. V shed 7 bases and J shed 0 bases, with 7 bases lying between them. This CDR3 reads CAIMGGSGANVLTF. In DNA form, the CDR3 reads TGTGCCATCATGGGGGGCTCTGGGGCCAACGTCCTGACTTTC.

This clonotype was found a few times. The rearrangement uses TRBV5-1 and TRBJ2-7; the match to TRBD1 covers 8 bases. This CDR3 comprises 16 residues. CDR1 and CDR2 (germline): SGHRS, YFSETQ. V was clipped by 4 bases and J by 4 bases; unmatched bases: 13. The CDR3 region has the DNA TGCGCCAGCAGCCGGACAGGGTACGGGCAATTGTACGAGCAGTACTTC. This translates into CASSRTGYGQLYEQYF.

This clonotype has only a few counts. The V gene is TRBV25-1, the J gene TRBJ2-1; weak D call: TRBD2 (5 bases). V lost 4 bases, J lost 15 bases, and 13 bases lay in between. The CDR3 is 11 residues long. Germline V CDR1 and CDR2: MGHDK, SYGVNS. In nucleotides, the CDR3 is TGTGCCAGCAGTGCAGCGGCCCGCGCGTTCTTC. Its protein product is CASSAAARAFF.

This clonotype was seen a handful of times. The J gene is TRBJ2-7, the V gene TRBV20-1; the D is unclear. Looked up from germline, CDR1 is DFQATT and CDR2 is SNEGSKA (reference sequence). V lost 5 bases and J lost 3, with 14 bases in between. There are 13 residues in the CDR3. In nucleotides, the CDR3 is TGCAGTGCTCCCGGCAGGAATGGCTACGAGCAGTACTTC. Translated, it gives CSAPGRNGYEQYF.

This chain links TRBV24-1 with TRBJ2-2; D possibly corresponds to TRBD2 (6 bases). The CDR3 is 13 amino acids. Per the germline V gene, CDR1 is KGHDR and CDR2 is SFDVKD. V was trimmed by 9 bases and J by 5 bases, leaving 12 bases between them. The DNA of the CDR3 is TGTGCCACCTCCGCGGGGTCAACCGGGGAGCTGTTTTTT. This sequence encodes CATSAGSTGELFF.

The chain employs TRBV27 and TRBJ1-4, with a tentative D call TRBD1 (5 bases). The CDR3 is 17 residues long. CDR1 is MNHEY, CDR2 SMNVEV, per germline (reference sequence). Trimming pared 0 bases from V and 4 bases from J, leaving 15 bases between. CDR3 in amino acids: CASSLSIRAGINEKLFF. DNA for the CDR3: TGTGCCAGCAGTTTATCGATAAGGGCAGGGATTAATGAAAAACTGTTTTTT.

This clonotype was counted between two and nine times. The V and J genes are TRBV7-6 and TRBJ2-2, with TRBD1 matching over 9 bases. The CDR3 is made up of 15 amino acids. The V gene's germline CDR1 is SGHVS and CDR2 FNYEAQ. V was pared by 1 base and J by 6 bases, with 3 bases of the junction left unmatched. This chain's CDR3 is CASSLGHRGPGELFF. The CDR3 nucleotides read TGTGCCAGCAGCTTAGGTCACAGGGGGCCCGGGGAGCTGTTTTTT.

The gene calls are TRBV15 and TRBJ1-6; D not resolved. The V gene's germline CDR1 is LNHNV and CDR2 YYDKDF (reference sequence). The CDR3 is 13 amino acids. V lost 1 base, J lost 13 bases, and 11 bases lay in between. This CDR3 is CATSRGFSRPLHF. CDR3 nucleotide sequence: TGTGCCACCAGCAGAGGGTTCAGCCGCCCCCTCCACTTT.

The J gene is TRBJ2-3, the V gene TRBV24-1; TRBD2 matches 11 bases. In germline, CDR1 is KGHDR, CDR2 SFDVKD. The CDR3 runs 19 residues. The V segment lost 1 base and the J segment 4 bases; nucleotides outside the gene matches: 12. The DNA of the CDR3 is TGTGCCACCAGTGATTTCCGCCCTTGGCTAGCGGGAGGACCAGATACGCAGTATTTT. This codes for CATSDFRPWLAGGPDTQYF.

This clonotype was observed a handful of times. As DNA, the CDR3 is TGTGCCAGCAGCAGCTCTAGCGCCACAGATACGCAGTATTTT. Residues: CASSSSSATDTQYF. The J gene is TRBJ2-3, the V gene TRBV7-7; a weak D match, TRBD2 (6 bases). CDR1 SSHAT and CDR2 FNYEAQ come from the germline V gene (reference sequence). Trimming removed 5 bases from V and 2 bases from J, with 11 bases in between. This CDR3 is built from 14 residues.

This clonotype was observed a handful of times. This chain uses TRBV7-3 with TRBJ1-2; a weak D match, TRBD1 (5 bases). V was trimmed by 1 base and J by 0 bases, leaving 18 bases between them. The CDR3 has 18 amino acids. The V gene's germline CDR1 is SGHTA and CDR2 FQGTGA. The CDR3 DNA reads as TGTGCCAGCAGCTTAAACAGGTTGGGGGGACCCACTAACTATGGCTACACCTTC. Encoded protein: CASSLNRLGGPTNYGYTF.

This clonotype has a handful of counts. This chain links TRBV29-1 with TRBJ2-1; D remains unclear. Germline V gives CDR1 SQVTM, CDR2 ANQGSEA. The CDR3 has 10 residues. The V end lost 6 bases, the J end lost 8 bases, and 8 bases lay between the germline ends. The CDR3 here is CSVIGDEQFF. The CDR3 bases are TGCAGCGTCATAGGCGATGAGCAGTTCTTC.

This clonotype was counted only a few times. The chain combines TRBV5-1 with TRBJ1-1; 10 bases are shared with TRBD1. CDR1 and CDR2 (germline): SGHRS, YFSETQ. After removal of 5 bases from V and 3 bases from J, the junction contained 7 bases not matched to a gene. The CDR3 extends over 15 amino acids. The CDR3 is CASRKPGQGYTEAFF. CDR3 bases: TGCGCCAGCAGGAAGCCGGGACAGGGGTACACTGAAGCTTTCTTT.

V and J are TRBV29-1 and TRBJ2-7; 10 bases align to TRBD2. The germline V gene has CDR1 SQVTM and CDR2 ANQGSEA. The CDR3 covers 16 residues. Unmatched junction bases numbered 8, after V lost 3 bases and J lost 0 bases. In nucleotides, the CDR3 is TGCAGCGTTGAGACTAGCGGGTGGGGATCCTCCTACGAGCAGTACTTC. It encodes CSVETSGWGSSYEQYF.

The J gene is TRBJ2-5, the V gene TRBV5-1; TRBD1 or TRBD2 may be the D gene (5 bases each). The V gene lost 7 bases and the J gene lost 2 bases, with 18 bases spanning the gap. CDR1 SGHRS and CDR2 YFSETQ come from the germline V gene. CDR3 length: 15 amino acids. The CDR3 sequence: CASGRDRGPQETQYF. The CDR3 DNA is TGCGCCAGCGGCCGGGACCGTGGCCCTCAAGAGACCCAGTACTTC. Together with reference TRBV5-1 and TRBJ2-5, the CDR3 gives the full variable domain: KAGVTQTPRYLIKTRGQQVTLSCSPISGHRSVSWYQQTPGQGLQFLFEYFSETQRNKGNFPGRFSGRQFSNSRSEMNVSTLELGDSALYLCASGRDRGPQETQYFGPGTRLLVL.